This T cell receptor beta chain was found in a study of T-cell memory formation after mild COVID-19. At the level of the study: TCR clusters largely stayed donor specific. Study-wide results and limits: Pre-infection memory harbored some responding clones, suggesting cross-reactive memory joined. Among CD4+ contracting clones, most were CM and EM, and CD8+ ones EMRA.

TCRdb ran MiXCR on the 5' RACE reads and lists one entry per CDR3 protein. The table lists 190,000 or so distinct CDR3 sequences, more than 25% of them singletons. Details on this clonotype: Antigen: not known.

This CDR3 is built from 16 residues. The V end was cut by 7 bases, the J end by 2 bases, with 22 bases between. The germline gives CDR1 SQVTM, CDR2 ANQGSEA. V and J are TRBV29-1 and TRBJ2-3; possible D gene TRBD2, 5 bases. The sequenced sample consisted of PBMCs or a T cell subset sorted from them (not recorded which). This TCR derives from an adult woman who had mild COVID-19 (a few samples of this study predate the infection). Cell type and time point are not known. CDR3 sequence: CSATPATRTLTDTQYF. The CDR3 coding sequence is TGCAGCGCCACCCCCGCAACGAGGACTCTCACAGATACGCAGTATTTT.